This entry features one T cell receptor (beta chain) sequence. Its antigen is undetermined. The CDR3 contains 16 residues. V lost 3 bases and J lost 5; bases outside the gene matches: 12. These data belong to a study of T cell repertoires in cytomegalovirus infection. TCRdb fed the reads into MiXCR, producing one record per CDR3 protein. The table shows roughly 700,000 distinct CDR3 sequences, with about 30% occurring only once. The chain employs TRBV12-3 or TRBV12-4 and TRBJ2-5; 7 bases map to TRBD1. The sequence derives from a human donor in good health (CMV status not recorded). Some clones in this sample may be carry-over from other donors' samples. This sample comprised cultured PBMCs, obtained from culture after CMV antigen stimulation. The CDR3 region is CASSFGRGQGEETQYF. For the CDR3, the DNA is TGTGCCAGCAGTTTCGGTAGGGGGCAGGGGGAGGAGACCCAGTACTTC.